These 26 T cell receptor beta chains came from one sample sequenced in a study of cytomegalovirus exposure and HLA in healthy donors. PCR involved 60 Vbeta and 13 Jbeta primers. Here immunoSEQ multiplex PCR was the method, and the copy in TCRdb shows in-frame clones only, minus some. The table records roughly 100,000 clones, roughly two thirds of them present only once. Sample: PBMCs. All receptors derive from a female donor in good health and CMV-seronegative.

This clone was counted a few times. The CDR3 DNA follows: TGTGCCAGCAGAGGCAGCGGGAAACACACCGGGGAGCTGTTTTTT. Its translation: CASRGSGKHTGELFF. The gene calls are TRBV11-2 and TRBJ2-2; 7 positions match TRBD2. The CDR3 is 15 amino acids. Trimming removed 6 bases from V and 3 bases from J; junction bases left unmatched: 7. Germline loops: CDR1 SGHAT, CDR2 FQNNGV.

The chain joins TRBV29-1 to TRBJ1-1; D call uncertain. CDR3 size: 15 residues. CDR1 is SQVTM, CDR2 ANQGSEA, per germline. V was pared by 5 bases and J by 4 bases, with 20 bases between. CDR3 residues: CSVRPLLTVTTEAFF. CDR3 sequence (DNA): TGCAGCGTTCGACCCCTTTTAACAGTTACCACTGAAGCTTTCTTT.

This chain connects TRBV9 to TRBJ1-3; no definite D call. Germline loops: CDR1 SGDLS, CDR2 YYNGEE. Trimming removed 2 bases at V and 3 bases at J, with 12 bases between. The CDR3 covers 15 residues. Here the CDR3 reads CASSVGSVGGNTIYF. CDR3 nucleotide sequence: TGTGCCAGCAGCGTCGGGTCAGTAGGTGGAAACACCATATATTTT.

The table lists this clone with a count of one. This chain links TRBV2 with TRBJ2-5; D is ambiguous. The CDR3 sequence is 15 residues long. Between the trimmed V and J ends, which lost 7 bases and 1 base, there was a span of 16 bases. Germline V gives CDR1 SNHLY, CDR2 FYNNEI. DNA of the CDR3: TGTGCCAGCACCCTACTCGGCGGTCTCCAAGAGACCCAGTACTTC. It translates to CASTLLGGLQETQYF. The full variable domain, its missing parts supplied by reference TRBV2 and TRBJ2-5, is EPEVTQTPSHQVTQMGQEVILRCVPISNHLYFYWYRQILGQKVEFLVSFYNNEISEKSEIFDDQFSVERPDGSNFTLKIRSTKLEDSAMYFCASTLLGGLQETQYFGPGTRLLVL.

This chain's CDR3 is CASSPLDRGNQPQHF. For the CDR3, the DNA is TGTGCCAGTAGTCCGTTGGACAGGGGCAATCAGCCCCAGCATTTT. The V call is TRBV19, the J call TRBJ1-5; 8 nucleotides line up with TRBD1. V trimming: 5 bases; J trimming: 2 bases; junction bases outside the gene matches: 5. Germline V CDR1 and CDR2: LNHDA, SQIVND (reference sequence). CDR3 length: 15 residues.

The chain joins TRBV5-8 to TRBJ2-7; D perhaps matches TRBD1 (5 bases). The CDR3 covers 12 residues. Germline CDR1 SGHTS, CDR2 YDEGEE. V lost 4 bases to trimming and J lost 7 bases, with 12 bases between them. This CDR3 reads CASSLDIPEQYF. Written as DNA, the CDR3 is TGTGCCAGCAGCCTGGACATACCGGAGCAGTACTTC.

This clone was observed once. The J gene is TRBJ2-3, the V gene TRBV19; 10 nucleotides agree with TRBD1. The CDR3 sequence is 16 residues long. The junction had 5 bases not matched to a gene; V was cut back by 5 bases and J by 0 bases. Germline CDR1 LNHDA, CDR2 SQIVND (reference sequence). CDR3 loop: CASSAGTGASTDTQYF. The CDR3 DNA follows: TGTGCCAGTAGTGCCGGGACAGGGGCTAGCACAGATACGCAGTATTTT.

The rearrangement uses TRBV7-2 and TRBJ2-7; 10 bases map to TRBD2. V shed 7 bases, J shed 5 bases, and the junction held 14 bases outside the gene matches. The CDR3 covers 16 residues. Per germline, CDR1 SGHTA and CDR2 FQGNSA. This CDR3 reads CASTPWGAGGYDEQYF. For the CDR3, the DNA is TGTGCCAGCACCCCCTGGGGAGCGGGAGGGTACGACGAGCAGTACTTC. The variable domain in full, completed from reference TRBV7-2 and TRBJ2-7, reads GAGVSQSPSNKVTEKGKDVELRCDPISGHTALYWYRQSLGQGLEFLIYFQGNSAPDKSGLPSDRFSAERTGGSVSTLTIQRTQQEDSAVYLCASTPWGAGGYDEQYFGPGTRLTVT.

V usage is TRBV13 and J usage is TRBJ2-3; 15 bases map to TRBD2. CDR3 length: 19 residues. Unmatched junction bases numbered 10, after V lost 2 bases and J lost 4 bases. CDR1 and CDR2 from the germline V gene are PRHDT and FYEKMQ (reference sequence). The CDR3 sequence is CASSLLFPGLAGGADTQYF. In nucleotides, the CDR3 is TGTGCCAGCAGCTTACTTTTCCCGGGACTAGCGGGAGGCGCAGATACGCAGTATTTT.

This chain connects TRBV2 to TRBJ2-3; D is perhaps TRBD2 (6 bases). This CDR3 is 12 amino acids long. Germline V lookup: CDR1 SNHLY, CDR2 FYNNEI. V shed 2 bases and J shed 15 bases, with 15 bases lying between them. The CDR3 DNA reads TGTGCCAGCAGTGAAATACGGGAGCGTCCTTATTTT. This sequence encodes CASSEIRERPYF.

The CDR3: CASSGGPSGRNSYEQYF. CDR3 nucleotides: TGTGCCAGCAGTGGGGGGCCTAGCGGGAGGAACTCCTACGAGCAGTACTTC. The chain links TRBV6-1 to TRBJ2-7, with 11 bases identical to TRBD2. V dropped 4 bases and J dropped 0; count of bases not matched to a gene: 8. This CDR3 comprises 17 residues. Germline CDR1 reads MNHNS; CDR2 reads SASEGT.

The rearrangement joins TRBV5-6 to TRBJ2-5, with TRBD1 matching over 8 bases. With the DNA end fitting TRBJ2-7 better, the J assignment may be wrong. The CDR3 loop spans 12 amino acids. In germline, CDR1 is SGHDT, CDR2 YYEEEE. CDR3 amino acids: CASSGTGYEQYF. The CDR3 bases are TGTGCCAGCAGCGGGACAGGATACGAGCAGTACTTC.

As concerns this clone: This CDR3 is also generated by other DNA sequences in the sample. This chain connects TRBV7-3 to TRBJ1-1; the match to TRBD1 covers 8 bases. Looked up from germline, CDR1 is SGHTA and CDR2 is FQGTGA. The CDR3 is made up of 13 amino acids. V trimming: 5 bases; J trimming: 7 bases; junction bases outside the gene matches: 6. CDR3 residues: CASSISGQGEAFF. Here the CDR3 DNA reads TGTGCCAGCAGCATTTCAGGACAGGGTGAAGCTTTCTTT.

This clone was detected once. The chain employs TRBV6-4 and TRBJ1-2; D might be TRBD1 (5 bases). Germline V gene lookup returns CDR1 MRHNA and CDR2 SNTAGT. The CDR3 is 14 residues long. V gave up 6 bases and J gave up 5 bases, with 16 bases separating them. The CDR3 here is CASSPGEGRYGYTF. The CDR3 DNA reads TGTGCCAGCAGCCCCGGCGAGGGGAGGTATGGCTACACCTTC.

A single count supports this clone. This sequence joins TRBV6-5 and TRBJ1-5; TRBD1 aligns across 7 bases. CDR3 size: 13 residues. V was pared by 6 bases and J by 4 bases, with 3 bases of the junction left unmatched. CDR1 MNHEY and CDR2 SVGAGI come from the germline V gene. The DNA for the CDR3 is TGTGCCAGCAGGCCGGACAGGAATCAGCCCCAGCATTTT. Its protein is CASRPDRNQPQHF.

The chain combines TRBV29-1 with TRBJ1-4; 7 positions agree with TRBD1. The CDR3 extends over 14 amino acids. The V gene's germline CDR1 is SQVTM and CDR2 ANQGSEA. J gave up 11 bases and V 5 bases, and 14 bases lay outside the gene matches. CDR3 in DNA: TGCAGCGTTCGAGAGGGGGCCGGAGACACGAAACTGTTTTTT. Translating it yields CSVREGAGDTKLFF.

The chain recombines TRBV27 with TRBJ2-1; no clear D. The CDR3 has 15 amino acids. Trimming pared 2 bases from V and 3 bases from J, leaving 11 bases between. Per the germline V gene, CDR1 is MNHEY and CDR2 is SMNVEV (reference sequence). CDR3 nucleotide sequence: TGTGCCAGCAGTTTAGTCACTGCCCTCTACAATGAGCAGTTCTTC. Translated: CASSLVTALYNEQFF.

V gene TRBV30 combines with J gene TRBJ1-2, with D tentatively TRBD1 (5 bases). The CDR3 is 13 residues long. V was shortened by 4 bases and J by 4 bases, with 13 bases between the two germline ends. The germline V gene has CDR1 GTSNPN and CDR2 SVGIG (reference sequence). The CDR3 DNA reads as TGTGCCTGGACTAGGGGATCCGTCTATGGCTACACCTTC. It encodes CAWTRGSVYGYTF.

This rearrangement joins TRBV11-2 to TRBJ1-5; TRBD1 is a possible D gene (6 bases). CDR3 length: 14 residues. V was clipped by 5 bases and J by 6 bases, with 14 bases between them. Germline lookup yields CDR1 SGHAT and CDR2 FQNNGV. The CDR3 here is CASSVTGFAQPQHF. The CDR3 nucleotides are TGTGCCAGCAGCGTAACAGGGTTTGCTCAGCCCCAGCATTTT.

This clone was recorded a few times. CDR3 coding DNA: TGTGCCAGCAGTGCCGGGACAGGGGGCCTTTCACCCCTCCACTTT. Translating it yields CASSAGTGGLSPLHF. The V gene is TRBV25-1, the J gene TRBJ1-6; 12 positions agree with TRBD1. This CDR3 is built from 15 residues. Germline V lookup: CDR1 MGHDK, CDR2 SYGVNS. Trimming at V came to 4 bases and at J to 9 bases, leaving 4 bases not matched to a gene.

The sample holds a few counts of this clone. The chain uses TRBV6-6 and TRBJ1-1, with 8 bases that match TRBD1. Germline CDR1 reads MNHNY; CDR2 reads SVGAGI (reference sequence). V trimming: 8 bases; J trimming: 6 bases; junction bases outside the gene matches: 2. CDR3 length: 11 residues. CDR3: CASEQGAEAFF. CDR3 bases: TGTGCCAGCGAACAGGGGGCTGAAGCTTTCTTT.

This sequence joins TRBV7-9 and TRBJ1-2; 8 nucleotides match TRBD1. Germline CDR1 and CDR2: SEHNR and FQNEAQ (reference sequence). CDR3 length: 13 amino acids. With 5 bases clipped from V and 11 bases from J, the junction kept 10 bases outside the gene matches. The CDR3 is CASSRSTGEGYTF. The CDR3 nucleotides read TGTGCCAGCAGCCGATCGACAGGGGAAGGGTACACCTTC.

This clone was seen more than once but under ten times. The chain couples TRBV19 to TRBJ2-7, with D perhaps TRBD1 (5 bases). Between the trimmed V and J ends, which lost 5 bases and 4 bases, there was a span of 9 bases. The CDR3 covers 12 residues. Germline lookup yields CDR1 LNHDA and CDR2 SQIVND (reference sequence). The CDR3 DNA is TGTGCCAGTAGTGCAGGGCGGTACGAGCAGTACTTC. Amino acids: CASSAGRYEQYF.

V gene TRBV6-1 combines with J gene TRBJ2-7; TRBD2 aligns across 12 bases. There are 14 residues in the CDR3. Per germline, CDR1 MNHNS and CDR2 SASEGT. The V and J ends lost 6 bases and 6 bases, in that order; junction bases with no gene match: 6. The CDR3, as DNA: TGTGCCAGCAGACTAGCGGGAGGAAAACGCGAGCAGTACTTC. Protein product: CASRLAGGKREQYF.

Judged by abundance, this clone is medium-sized (0.01 to 0.1%). The V gene is TRBV5-5, the J gene TRBJ2-5; 8 bases map to TRBD2. CDR3 size: 14 residues. In germline, CDR1 is SGHKS, CDR2 YYEKEE (reference sequence). Germline trimming cut 3 bases from V and 2 bases from J; bases unmatched to any gene: 3. CDR3 coding DNA: TGTGCCAGCAGCTCTACTAGCGGTCAAGAGACCCAGTACTTC. This sequence encodes CASSSTSGQETQYF.

This clone came up a few times. The chain couples TRBV7-9 to TRBJ2-7, with a tentative D call TRBD1 (6 bases). The germline V gene encodes CDR1 SEHNR and CDR2 FQNEAQ (reference sequence). This CDR3 is 13 amino acids long. The V end lost 1 base, the J end lost 12 bases, and 16 bases lay between the germline ends. For the CDR3, the DNA is TGTGCCAGCAGCTTAGGCTTGGACAGCCGGGGGTACTTC. Protein: CASSLGLDSRGYF.